Listed below are T cell receptor beta chains from one sample, sequenced in a study of graft-versus-host responses after intestinal transplantation. TCRdb keeps only in-frame clones here, not all; method: immunoSEQ multiplex PCR. This table has more than 12,000 clones, around a third appearing once. The source was alloreactive CD4+ T cells from a mixed lymphocyte reaction culture, collected before intestinal transplant. The receptors derive from a human patient who received an intestinal transplant. Both conserved end residues are part of each CDR3. D genes are given only for firm matches. Not every row has a clone size; where given, it reads once, few, many or a size class.

j_gene	v_gene	d_gene	abundance	CDR3aa	CDR3nt
TRBJ2-1	TRBV18	TRBD2	once	CASSPTGLAEYNEQFF	TGTGCCAGCTCACCCACCGGACTAGCGGAATACAATGAGCAGTTCTTC
TRBJ1-1	TRBV25-1	TRBD1	few	CASSKQGGTEAFF	TGTGCCAGCAGTAAACAGGGGGGAACTGAAGCTTTCTTT
TRBJ2-7	TRBV5-1	TRBD2	few	CASSLDGGRYEQYF	TGCGCCAGCAGCTTGGACGGGGGGAGATACGAGCAGTACTTC
TRBJ2-7	TRBV6-5	TRBD2	NA	CASNYEREGSKVQYF	TGTGCCAGCAATTATGAGCGGGAGGGCTCTAAGGTGCAGTACTTC
TRBJ1-2	TRBV6-6	NA	NA	CASMFRGGTLTF	TGTGCCAGCATGTTTAGGGGCGGGACGCTCACCTTC
TRBJ1-2	TRBV6-5	NA	few	CASSREGRSNYGYTF	TGTGCCAGCAGTCGGGAGGGGCGAAGTAACTATGGCTACACCTTC
TRBJ1-1	TRBV28	NA	few	CATQVGSTEAFF	TGTGCCACCCAGGTCGGCTCCACTGAAGCTTTCTTT
TRBJ1-2	TRBV28	NA	NA	CASSRGPGGYGYTF	TGTGCCAGCAGTAGAGGACCGGGGGGCTATGGCTACACCTTC
TRBJ2-3	TRBV7-2	NA	NA	CASSRYTDTQYF	TGTGCCAGCAGCCGCTACACAGATACGCAGTATTTT
TRBJ2-4	TRBV2	NA	NA	CASSESVAKNIQYF	TGTGCCAGCAGTGAATCCGTAGCCAAAAACATTCAGTACTTC
TRBJ2-5	TRBV6-5	NA	NA	CASSWDEGTQYF	TGTGCCAGCAGTTGGGACGAGGGGACCCAGTACTTC
TRBJ2-7	TRBV6-1	TRBD1	few	CASSTGQATYEQYF	TGTGCCAGCAGCACGGGACAGGCGACCTACGAGCAGTACTTC
TRBJ1-3	TRBV6-1	NA	NA	CASSERSSSGNTIYF	TGTGCCAGCAGTGAGCGGTCGAGCTCTGGAAACACCATATATTTT
TRBJ2-7	TRBV27	NA	NA	CASSLRETYEQYF	TGTGCCAGCAGTCTCCGGGAGACCTACGAGCAGTACTTC
TRBJ2-2	TRBV5-6	TRBD1	NA	CASSSGGAILAGELFF	TGTGCCAGCAGCTCAGGGGGCGCGATTTTGGCCGGGGAGCTGTTTTTT
TRBJ2-7	TRBV11-2	NA	NA	CASSLVDTEQYF	TGTGCCAGCAGCTTAGTTGATACCGAGCAGTACTTC
TRBJ2-3	TRBV7-9	NA	NA	CASSPSLAITDTQYF	TGTGCCAGCAGCCCATCGCTAGCGATTACAGATACGCAGTATTTT
TRBJ2-5	TRBV5-1	NA	few	CASSLGGTQETQYF	TGCGCCAGCAGCTTGGGGGGGACCCAAGAGACCCAGTACTTC
TRBJ1-3	TRBV10-3	NA	NA	CAISEVGQGRNNLGSPGNTIYF	TGTGCCATCAGTGAAGTCGGTCAGGGCCGCAACAATTTAGGGTCTCCTGGAAACACCATATATTTT
TRBJ2-1	TRBV7-8	TRBD2	NA	CASSRYSGSVDNEQFF	TGTGCCAGCAGCCGATATAGCGGGAGCGTGGACAATGAGCAGTTCTTC
TRBJ2-3	TRBV6-4	TRBD2	few	CASSRLAGGADTQYF	TGTGCCAGCAGTCGACTAGCGGGAGGGGCAGATACGCAGTATTTT
TRBJ2-5	TRBV19	TRBD2	few	CASSMYRTSGRARETQYF	TGTGCCAGTAGTATGTACCGGACTAGCGGGAGGGCAAGAGAGACCCAGTACTTC
TRBJ2-5	TRBV18	TRBD1	few	CASSPFPGQLLGTQYF	TGTGCCAGCTCACCCTTTCCGGGACAGTTATTGGGAACCCAGTACTTC